The present entry profiles one T cell receptor (beta chain) with its context. The sample comes from a study of CD8 T cells in Susac syndrome. An amount of RNA that ranged from 0.5 to 1 ug was reverse transcribed with random hexamers. TCRdb reanalysed the immunoSEQ multiplex PCR reads using MiXCR and keeps one entry per CDR3 protein. The sample records roughly 130,000 distinct CDR3 sequences, just under 95% being singletons. The trim removed 5 bases at V and 6 bases at J, leaving 5 bases unmatched. There are 13 residues in the CDR3. Germline loops: CDR1 MNHEY, CDR2 SMNVEV (reference sequence). The sequenced sample was CD8+ T cells from PBMCs. V is TRBV27 and J is TRBJ1-2; 8 nucleotides align to TRBD1. This sequence originates from a human donor with Susac syndrome. The CDR3 bases are TGTGCCAGCAGTCCCCAGGGGGCGGATGGCTACACCTTC. It yields the protein CASSPQGADGYTF.